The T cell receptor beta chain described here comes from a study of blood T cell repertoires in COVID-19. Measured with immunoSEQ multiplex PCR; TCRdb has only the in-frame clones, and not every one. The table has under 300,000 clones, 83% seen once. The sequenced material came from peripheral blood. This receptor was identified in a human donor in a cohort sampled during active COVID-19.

The CDR3 is CASSQRTGMNTEAFF. CDR3 sequence (DNA): TGTGCCAGCAGTCAGCGGACAGGAATGAACACTGAAGCTTTCTTT. The chain has TRBV27 and TRBJ1-1, with 7 nucleotides matching TRBD1. V lost 5 bases, J lost 0 bases, and 6 bases stayed unmatched. CDR3 length: 15 amino acids. From germline, CDR1 is MNHEY and CDR2 SMNVEV (reference sequence).